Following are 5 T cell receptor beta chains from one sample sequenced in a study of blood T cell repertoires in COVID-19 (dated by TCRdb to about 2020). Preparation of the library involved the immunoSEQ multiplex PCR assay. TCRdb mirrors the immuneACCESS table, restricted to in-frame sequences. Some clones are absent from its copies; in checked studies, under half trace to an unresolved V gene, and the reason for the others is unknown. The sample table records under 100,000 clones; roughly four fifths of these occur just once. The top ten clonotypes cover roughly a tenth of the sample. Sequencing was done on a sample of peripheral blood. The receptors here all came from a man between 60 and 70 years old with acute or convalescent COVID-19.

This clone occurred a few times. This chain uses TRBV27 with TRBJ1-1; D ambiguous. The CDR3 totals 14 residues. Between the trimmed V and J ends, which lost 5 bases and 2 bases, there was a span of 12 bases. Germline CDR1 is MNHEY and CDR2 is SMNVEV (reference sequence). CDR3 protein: CASSALTANTEAFF. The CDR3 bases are TGTGCCAGCAGTGCTCTTACAGCTAACACTGAAGCTTTCTTT.

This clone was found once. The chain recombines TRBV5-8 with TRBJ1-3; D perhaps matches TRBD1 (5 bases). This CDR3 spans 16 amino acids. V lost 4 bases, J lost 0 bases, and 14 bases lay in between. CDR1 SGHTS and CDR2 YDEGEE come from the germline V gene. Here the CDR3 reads CASSLGGAASGNTIYF. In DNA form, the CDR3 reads TGTGCCAGCAGCCTGGGTGGGGCAGCCTCTGGAAACACCATATATTTT.

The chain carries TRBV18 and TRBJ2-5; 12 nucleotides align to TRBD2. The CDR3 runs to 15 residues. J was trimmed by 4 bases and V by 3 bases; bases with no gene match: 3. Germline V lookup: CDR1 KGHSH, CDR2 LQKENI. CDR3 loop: CASSPSGLAGETQYF. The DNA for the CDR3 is TGTGCCAGCTCACCCTCGGGACTAGCGGGAGAGACCCAGTACTTC. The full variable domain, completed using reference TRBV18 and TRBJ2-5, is NAGVMQNPRHLVRRRGQEARLRCSPMKGHSHVYWYRQLPEEGLKFMVYLQKENIIDESGMPKERFSAEFPKEGPSILRIQQVVRGDSAAYFCASSPSGLAGETQYFGPGTRLLVL.

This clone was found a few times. In DNA form, the CDR3 reads TGTGCCAGCAGCTTACTAGGACAGGGTAATAATTCACCCCTCCACTTT. This codes for CASSLLGQGNNSPLHF. The gene calls are TRBV7-3 and TRBJ1-6, with TRBD1 matching 8 bases. Per the germline V gene, CDR1 is SGHTA and CDR2 is FQGTGA. Germline trimming cut 2 bases from V and 5 bases from J; bases unmatched to any gene: 5. This CDR3 contains 16 residues.

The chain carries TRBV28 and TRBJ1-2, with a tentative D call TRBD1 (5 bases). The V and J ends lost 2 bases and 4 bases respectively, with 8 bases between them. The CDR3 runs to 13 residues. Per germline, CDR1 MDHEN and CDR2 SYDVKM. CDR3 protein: CASSLRQPYGYTF. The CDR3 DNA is TGTGCCAGCAGTTTAAGACAGCCCTATGGCTACACCTTC.